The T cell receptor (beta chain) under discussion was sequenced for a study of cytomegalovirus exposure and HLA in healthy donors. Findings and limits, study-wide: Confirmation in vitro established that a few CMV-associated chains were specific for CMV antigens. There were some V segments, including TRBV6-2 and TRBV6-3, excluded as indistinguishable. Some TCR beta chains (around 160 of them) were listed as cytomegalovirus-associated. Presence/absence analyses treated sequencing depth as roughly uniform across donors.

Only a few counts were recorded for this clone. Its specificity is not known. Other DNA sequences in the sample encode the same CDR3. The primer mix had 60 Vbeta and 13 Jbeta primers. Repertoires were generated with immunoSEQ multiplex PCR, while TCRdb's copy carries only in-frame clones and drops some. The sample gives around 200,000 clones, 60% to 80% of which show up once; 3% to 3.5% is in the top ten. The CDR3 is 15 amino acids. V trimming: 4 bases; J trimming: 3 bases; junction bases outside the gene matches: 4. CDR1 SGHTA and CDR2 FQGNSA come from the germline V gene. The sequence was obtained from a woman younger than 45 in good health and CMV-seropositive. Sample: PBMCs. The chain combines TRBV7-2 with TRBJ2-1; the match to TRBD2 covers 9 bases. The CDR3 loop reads CASSWGLAVYNEQFF. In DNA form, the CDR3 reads TGTGCCAGCAGCTGGGGACTAGCAGTCTACAATGAGCAGTTCTTC.